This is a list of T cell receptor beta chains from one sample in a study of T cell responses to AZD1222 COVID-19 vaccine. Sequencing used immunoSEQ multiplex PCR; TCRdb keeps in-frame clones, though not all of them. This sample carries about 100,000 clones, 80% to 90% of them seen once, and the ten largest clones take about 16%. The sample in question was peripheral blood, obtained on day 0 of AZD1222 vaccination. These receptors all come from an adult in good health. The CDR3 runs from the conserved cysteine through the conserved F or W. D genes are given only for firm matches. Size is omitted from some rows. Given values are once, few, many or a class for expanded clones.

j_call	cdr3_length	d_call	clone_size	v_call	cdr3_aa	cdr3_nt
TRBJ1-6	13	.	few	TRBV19	CASSVGGGSPLHF	TGTGCCAGTAGCGTCGGGGGTGGTTCACCCCTCCACTTT
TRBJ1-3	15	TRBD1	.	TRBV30	CAWHYRGSSGNTIYF	TGTGCCTGGCATTACAGGGGGAGCTCTGGAAACACCATATATTTT
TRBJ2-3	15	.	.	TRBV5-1	CASSLGSPGSDTQYF	TGCGCCAGCAGCTTAGGGAGTCCAGGGTCAGATACGCAGTATTTT
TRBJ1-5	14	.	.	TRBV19	CAISGVSRDQPQHF	TGTGCCATCTCTGGGGTAAGCAGGGATCAGCCCCAGCATTTT
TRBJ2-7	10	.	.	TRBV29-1	CSVGGGEQYF	TGCAGCGTGGGGGGAGGCGAGCAGTACTTC
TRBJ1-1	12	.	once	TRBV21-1	CANGKGYTEAFF	TGTGCCAACGGGAAAGGATACACTGAAGCTTTCTTT
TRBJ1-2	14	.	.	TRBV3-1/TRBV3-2	CASSQGTPGGGYTF	TGTGCCAGCAGCCAAGGGACCCCCGGGGGTGGCTACACCTTC
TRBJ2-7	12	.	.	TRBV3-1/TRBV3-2	CASSQVSYEQYF	TGTGCCAGCAGCCAAGTATCGTACGAGCAGTACTTC
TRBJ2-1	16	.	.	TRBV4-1	CASSQVNILSYNEQFF	TGCGCCAGCAGCCAAGTAAACATCCTCTCCTACAATGAGCAGTTCTTC
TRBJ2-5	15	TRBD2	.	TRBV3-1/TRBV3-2	CASSDMSGGAETQYF	TGTGCCAGCAGCGATATGAGCGGGGGGGCAGAGACCCAGTACTTC
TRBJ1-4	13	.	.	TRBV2	CASRREDNEKLFF	TGTGCCAGCAGGAGGGAGGATAATGAAAAACTGTTTTTT